This section outlines one TCR beta chain sequence together with its context. TCRdb's copy holds only in-frame clones and misses some; the assay was immunoSEQ multiplex PCR. The sample shows around 100,000 clones, roughly nine tenths of them seen only once. This sample was included in a study of control samples from healthy donors and cancer patients. Trimming pared 6 bases from V and 0 bases from J, leaving 12 bases between. CDR1 and CDR2 from the germline V gene are MNHEY and SVGEGT. The CDR3 has 15 amino acids. The receptor's source is a woman aged 50 to 60 in good health. Sequenced sample: blood. The V and J genes are TRBV6-2 or TRBV6-3 and TRBJ1-3; D not resolved. DNA for the CDR3: TGTGCCAGCAGCTATGGACGGACCTCTGGAAACACCATATATTTT. This translates into CASSYGRTSGNTIYF.